The 22 T cell receptor beta chains below come from one sample, sequenced in a study of cytomegalovirus exposure and HLA in healthy donors. The study ran its PCR with 60 Vbeta and 13 Jbeta primers. TCRdb's table, derived via immunoSEQ multiplex PCR, lists solely in-frame clones and lacks some. The data contain 150,000 to 200,000 clones, around 85% of them singletons. The specimen sequenced was PBMCs. The receptors derive from a woman between 45 and 60 years old in good health and CMV-seronegative.

By frequency in the sample, this clone is medium-sized. The chain employs TRBV4-3 and TRBJ2-2; perhaps TRBD2 as D (5 bases). The CDR3 loop spans 15 amino acids. V was trimmed by 2 bases and J by 5 bases, leaving 12 bases between them. The V gene's germline CDR1 is LGHNA and CDR2 YSLEER. The chain's CDR3 is CASSQTREGTGELFF. In DNA, the CDR3 is TGCGCCAGCAGCCAAACTCGAGAGGGAACCGGGGAGCTGTTTTTT.

The chain uses TRBV5-1 and TRBJ1-3; D may be TRBD1 (5 bases). V lost 1 base to trimming and J lost 0 bases, with 11 bases between them. The V gene's germline CDR1 is SGHRS and CDR2 YFSETQ. This CDR3 contains 16 residues. CDR3 nucleotides: TGCGCCAGCAGCTTGTACAGGTCCGACTCTGGAAACACCATATATTTT. The encoded protein is CASSLYRSDSGNTIYF.

The gene calls are TRBV6-5 and TRBJ2-2; 9 bases align to TRBD2. CDR1 is MNHEY, CDR2 SVGAGI, per germline. The CDR3 has 16 residues. Trimming removed 0 bases from V and 1 base from J; junction bases left unmatched: 0. The CDR3 nucleotides read TGTGCCAGCAGTTACTCGACTAGCGGGAACACCGGGGAGCTGTTTTTT. Its protein is CASSYSTSGNTGELFF.

J is TRBJ2-7 and V is TRBV12-2; TRBD1, the table's D call, lacks a check against the DNA. TRBV12-2 is noted as a pseudogene. CDR3 size: 14 residues. CDR3 protein: CASRLADPTHEQYF. In DNA, the CDR3 is TGTGCAAGTCGCTTAGCAGACCCGACACACGAGCAGTACTTC.

This chain links TRBV6-5 with TRBJ1-3; D ambiguous. The CDR3 covers 12 residues. The ends were cut back, 5 bases at V and 7 bases at J, with 9 bases in the middle. The germline V gene encodes CDR1 MNHEY and CDR2 SVGAGI. Written as DNA, the CDR3 is TGTGCCAGCAGTGCCCCCGGGAACACCATATATTTT. Translated, it gives CASSAPGNTIYF.

This chain joins TRBV27 and TRBJ1-2, with D maybe TRBD1 (5 bases). This CDR3 contains 15 residues. Trimming shortened V by 6 bases and J by 6 bases, and 20 bases separated the two germline ends. Germline loops: CDR1 MNHEY, CDR2 SMNVEV (reference sequence). CDR3 sequence: CASSLLPGRGDGYTF. DNA of the CDR3: TGTGCCAGCAGCTTACTGCCGGGGCGGGGTGATGGCTACACCTTC.

Note on this clone: A read error may account for a junction end that differs from germline. The rearrangement joins TRBV2 to TRBJ1-2; maybe TRBD1 (5 bases). This CDR3 contains 15 residues. CDR1 SNHLY and CDR2 FYNNEI come from the germline V gene. The CDR3 DNA sequence: TGTGCCAGCACTGAATATCGGACATCCAACTATGGCTACACCTTC. Amino acid sequence: CASTEYRTSNYGYTF.

This chain joins TRBV7-3 and TRBJ1-1, with 9 bases that match TRBD1. The germline CDR1 and CDR2 sequences are SGHTA and FQGTGA. Unmatched junction bases numbered 4, after V lost 6 bases and J lost 2 bases. The CDR3 loop spans 14 amino acids. This CDR3 is CASSTGGHNTEAFF. The CDR3 DNA reads as TGTGCCAGCAGTACAGGGGGCCATAACACTGAAGCTTTCTTT.

The J gene is TRBJ2-5, the V gene TRBV7-9; D is unresolved. The J call could be wrong; TRBJ2-7 is a better fit for the DNA end. The germline gives CDR1 SEHNR, CDR2 FQNEAQ (reference sequence). CDR3 length: 16 residues. This chain's CDR3 is CASSPTPRIKSYEQYF. The CDR3 region has the DNA TGTGCCAGCAGCCCTACCCCGCGTATAAAGTCCTACGAGCAGTACTTC.

The genes are TRBV28 and TRBJ1-1; D call uncertain. V lost 6 bases and J lost 4, with 9 bases in between. This CDR3 is built from 12 residues. The germline gives CDR1 MDHEN, CDR2 SYDVKM. CDR3 amino acids: CASRMAGTEAFF. The CDR3 DNA is TGTGCCAGCAGAATGGCGGGCACTGAAGCTTTCTTT.

The V and J genes are TRBV5-4 and TRBJ2-1; 8 nucleotides align to TRBD1. Germline CDR1 reads SGHNT; CDR2 reads YYREEE (reference sequence). J lost 0 bases, V lost 5 bases, and 7 bases had no gene match. The CDR3 is made up of 16 amino acids. Here the CDR3 DNA reads TGTGCCAGCAGGACGGGACAGGTTAGCTCCTACAATGAGCAGTTCTTC. It yields the protein CASRTGQVSSYNEQFF.

V gene TRBV21-1 combines with J gene TRBJ2-7; no DNA check was done on the table's D call, TRBD1. TRBV21-1 is a pseudogene locus. The CDR3 runs to 15 residues. The CDR3 reads CASSKEVRQGDEQYF. DNA for the CDR3: TGTGCCAGCAGCAAAGAGGTGCGACAGGGCGACGAGCAGTACTTC.

The genes are TRBV5-1 and TRBJ2-4, with 12 bases identical to TRBD2. CDR3 length equals 14 residues. The ends lost 4 bases at V and 6 bases at J; junction bases unmatched: 2. Germline V gene sequence: CDR1 SGHRS, CDR2 YFSETQ. Here the CDR3 reads CASSRTSGTNIQYF. The DNA for the CDR3 is TGCGCCAGCAGCAGGACTAGCGGGACAAACATTCAGTACTTC.

V usage is TRBV28 and J usage is TRBJ2-1; 9 bases match TRBD2. V lost 1 base and J lost 7; bases outside the gene matches: 11. CDR3 size: 17 residues. CDR1 and CDR2 from the germline V gene are MDHEN and SYDVKM. As DNA, the CDR3 is TGTGCCAGCAGTTTATCAGGGGCGGGAGGGCCGAGGAATGAGCAGTTCTTC. This codes for CASSLSGAGGPRNEQFF.

The chain carries TRBV5-1 and TRBJ2-7, with a weak D call TRBD1 (7 bases). The CDR3 has 16 amino acids. Looked up from germline, CDR1 is SGHRS and CDR2 is YFSETQ. V was cut by 5 bases and J by 3 bases, with 21 bases left in between. This CDR3 is CASSSQPQGGYYEQYF. The CDR3 region has the DNA TGCGCCAGCAGTTCGCAACCGCAGGGGGGATACTACGAGCAGTACTTC.

This chain links TRBV11-2 with TRBJ1-2; TRBD1 matches at 8 bases. CDR1 is SGHAT, CDR2 FQNNGV, per germline. The ends lost 4 bases at V and 6 bases at J; junction bases unmatched: 7. The CDR3 runs to 14 residues. The CDR3, as DNA: TGTGCCAGCAGCTCCGGACAGGGTCAAGATGGCTACACCTTC. It specifies CASSSGQGQDGYTF.

This clone was seen more than once but under ten times. The rearrangement joins TRBV28 to TRBJ1-2, with TRBD1 as a possible D gene (6 bases). Germline CDR1 MDHEN, CDR2 SYDVKM. Trimming removed 4 bases at V and 4 bases at J, with 13 bases between. This CDR3 region has 14 residues. CDR3 DNA: TGTGCCAGCAGTTCATGGACAGACACCTATGGCTACACCTTC. It encodes CASSSWTDTYGYTF.

V usage is TRBV11-2 and J usage is TRBJ1-1, with D unresolved. V dropped 1 base and J dropped 0 bases, with 9 bases sitting between them. The germline gives CDR1 SGHAT, CDR2 FQNNGV. The CDR3 spans 15 residues. The chain's CDR3 is CASSLVGGMNTEAFF. The CDR3 nucleotides are TGTGCCAGCAGCTTAGTCGGAGGAATGAACACTGAAGCTTTCTTT.

V and J are TRBV30 and TRBJ1-1; TRBD1 aligns across 7 bases. The CDR3 runs to 18 residues. The germline CDR1 and CDR2 sequences are GTSNPN and SVGIG (reference sequence). V lost 0 bases, J lost 0 bases, and 13 bases stayed unmatched. Here the CDR3 reads CAWSVFRSGGVMNTEAFF. The DNA for the CDR3 is TGTGCCTGGAGTGTGTTTCGTTCAGGGGGAGTTATGAACACTGAAGCTTTCTTT.

The CDR3: CASSTGTGYEEKLFF. The CDR3 coding sequence is TGTGCCAGTAGTACCGGGACAGGGTATGAAGAAAAACTGTTTTTT. This chain joins TRBV19 and TRBJ1-4; 9 bases map to TRBD1. CDR3 length: 15 amino acids. CDR1 is LNHDA, CDR2 SQIVND, per germline (reference sequence). The ends lost 4 bases at V and 8 bases at J; junction bases unmatched: 8. Supplemented by reference TRBV19 and TRBJ1-4, the full variable domain reads DGGITQSPKYLFRKEGQNVTLSCEQNLNHDAMYWYRQDPGQGLRLIYYSQIVNDFQKGDIAEGYSVSREKKESFPLTVTSAQKNPTAFYLCASSTGTGYEEKLFFGSGTQLSVL.

The chain combines TRBV27 with TRBJ2-1; 7 bases match TRBD2. After removal of 4 bases from V and 4 bases from J, the junction contained 10 bases not matched to a gene. This CDR3 region has 16 residues. Germline loops: CDR1 MNHEY, CDR2 SMNVEV (reference sequence). CDR3 residues: CASSSLLRREYNEQFF. The DNA for the CDR3 is TGTGCCAGCAGTTCTTTATTAAGGCGGGAGTACAATGAGCAGTTCTTC.

CDR3 protein: CASSQGADSYNEQFF. The CDR3, as DNA: TGCGCCAGCAGCCAAGGAGCGGACTCCTACAATGAGCAGTTCTTC. The J gene is TRBJ2-1, the V gene TRBV4-1, with D perhaps TRBD2 (5 bases). Trimming shortened V by 1 base and J by 0 bases, and 7 bases separated the two germline ends. Germline V gene lookup returns CDR1 MGHRA and CDR2 YSYEKL. The CDR3 extends over 15 amino acids.